This T cell receptor (beta chain) came from a study of cytomegalovirus exposure and HLA in healthy donors. From germline, CDR1 is MNHEY and CDR2 SMNVEV (reference sequence). J lost 2 bases, V lost 5 bases, and 6 bases had no gene match. The CDR3 consists of 16 residues. This clone was counted a single time. Antigen unknown. 60 Vbeta and 13 Jbeta primers were used in PCR. Some clones are missing from TCRdb's copy, which holds only in-frame ones; the method was immunoSEQ multiplex PCR. The data contain tens of thousands of clones, roughly three fifths of them singletons. Overall study findings and caveats: Most likely, a cluster of highly shared sequence variants arose as a sequencing artifact. In a later analysis, compared with equally common non-associated chains, HLA-associated beta chains were more expanded.

Specimen: PBMCs. This clonotype was obtained from a woman aged 30 to 39 in good health and CMV-seronegative. The rearrangement joins TRBV27 to TRBJ2-3; 11 nucleotides match TRBD1. The CDR3 sequence: CASSPGTGGNTDTQYF. DNA of the CDR3: TGTGCCAGCAGTCCCGGGACAGGGGGTAACACAGATACGCAGTATTTT.